This T cell receptor beta chain was recorded in a study of ipilimumab plus nivolumab after autologous stem cell transplantation. Germline V gene lookup returns CDR1 SGDLS and CDR2 YYNGEE. The CDR3 length is 16 residues. The V end was cut by 3 bases, the J end by 4 bases, with 18 bases between. General observations from the study: The authors say TCR, Treg and microbiome findings warrant further study.

Sequencing was performed with immunoSEQ multiplex PCR; in TCRdb, only in-frame clones are kept and a portion is missing. The sample contains some 43,000 clones, roughly 90% of which appear only once. A note on this clone: Its antigen is as yet unknown.

Material: PBMCs, obtained in a trial of ipilimumab plus nivolumab as post-transplant consolidation. The chain couples TRBV9 to TRBJ2-3, with D possibly called TRBD1 or TRBD2 (5 bases each). The sequence came from a male donor with multiple myeloma. CDR3 sequence reads: CASSALGTTRADTQYF. As DNA, the CDR3 is TGTGCCAGCAGCGCTTTGGGGACCACGAGGGCAGATACGCAGTATTTT.